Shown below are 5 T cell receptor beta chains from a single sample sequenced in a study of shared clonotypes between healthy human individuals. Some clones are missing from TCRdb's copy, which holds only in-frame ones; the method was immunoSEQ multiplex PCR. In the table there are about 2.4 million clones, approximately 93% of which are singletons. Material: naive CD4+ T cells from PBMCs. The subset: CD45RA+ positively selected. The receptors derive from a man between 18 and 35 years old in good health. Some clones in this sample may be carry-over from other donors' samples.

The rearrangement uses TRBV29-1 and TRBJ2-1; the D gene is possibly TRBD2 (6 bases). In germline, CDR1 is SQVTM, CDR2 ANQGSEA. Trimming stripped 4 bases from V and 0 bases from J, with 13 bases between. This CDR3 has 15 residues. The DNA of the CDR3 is TGCAGCGTTGTCGGAACGCGGGACTCCTACAATGAGCAGTTCTTC. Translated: CSVVGTRDSYNEQFF.

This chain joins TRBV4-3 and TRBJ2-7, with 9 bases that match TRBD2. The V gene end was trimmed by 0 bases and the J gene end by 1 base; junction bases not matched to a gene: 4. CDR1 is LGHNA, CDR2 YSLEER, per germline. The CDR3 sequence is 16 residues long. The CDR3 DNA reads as TGCGCCAGCAGCCAAGATACGACTAGCGGATCCTACGAGCAGTACTTC. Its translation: CASSQDTTSGSYEQYF.

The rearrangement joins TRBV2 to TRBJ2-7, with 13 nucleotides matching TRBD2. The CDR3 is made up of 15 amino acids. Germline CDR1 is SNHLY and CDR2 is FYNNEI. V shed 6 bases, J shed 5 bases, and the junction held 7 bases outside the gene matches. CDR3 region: CASRRLAGGVHEQYF. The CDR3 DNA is TGTGCCAGCAGGAGACTAGCGGGAGGAGTCCACGAGCAGTACTTC.

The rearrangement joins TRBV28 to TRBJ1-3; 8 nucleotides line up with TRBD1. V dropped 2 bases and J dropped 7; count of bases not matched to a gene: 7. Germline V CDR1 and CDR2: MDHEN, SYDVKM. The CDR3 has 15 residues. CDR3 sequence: CASSLTGGWENTIYF. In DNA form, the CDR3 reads TGTGCCAGCAGTTTAACAGGGGGATGGGAGAACACCATATATTTT.

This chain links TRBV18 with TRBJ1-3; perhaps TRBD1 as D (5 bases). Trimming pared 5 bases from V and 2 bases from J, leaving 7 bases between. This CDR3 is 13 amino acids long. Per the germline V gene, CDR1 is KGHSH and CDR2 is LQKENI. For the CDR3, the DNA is TGTGCCAGCTCATGGGGGACTGGAAACACCATATATTTT. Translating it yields CASSWGTGNTIYF.